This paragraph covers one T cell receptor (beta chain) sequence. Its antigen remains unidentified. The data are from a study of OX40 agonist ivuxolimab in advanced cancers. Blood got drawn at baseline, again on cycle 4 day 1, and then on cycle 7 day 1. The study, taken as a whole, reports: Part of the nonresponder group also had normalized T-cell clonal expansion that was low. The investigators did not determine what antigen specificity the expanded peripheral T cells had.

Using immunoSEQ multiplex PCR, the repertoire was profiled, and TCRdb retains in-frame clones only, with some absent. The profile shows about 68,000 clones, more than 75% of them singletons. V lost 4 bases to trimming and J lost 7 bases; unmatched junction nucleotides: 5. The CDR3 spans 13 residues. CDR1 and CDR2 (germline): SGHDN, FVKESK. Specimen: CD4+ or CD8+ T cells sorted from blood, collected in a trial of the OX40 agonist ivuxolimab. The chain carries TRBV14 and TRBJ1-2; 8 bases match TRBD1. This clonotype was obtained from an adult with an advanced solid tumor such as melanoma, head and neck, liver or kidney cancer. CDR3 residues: CASSPDRAGGYTF. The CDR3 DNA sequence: TGTGCCAGCAGCCCGGACAGGGCGGGTGGCTACACCTTC.